This is a list of T cell receptor beta chains from one sample in a study of OX40 agonist ivuxolimab in advanced cancers. Method: immunoSEQ multiplex PCR; TCRdb's copy keeps in-frame clones and lacks some. Here the sample spans roughly 40,000 clones, 82% being singletons. Sequencing was performed on CD4+ or CD8+ T cells sorted from blood, taken in a trial of the OX40 agonist ivuxolimab. These receptors came from an adult with an advanced solid tumor such as melanoma, head and neck, liver or kidney cancer. CDR3s include the opening cysteine and the closing phenylalanine or tryptophan.

TRBV10-3	14	TRBJ1-1	CAISEAGVDTEAFF
TRBV2	18	TRBJ1-2	CASKSIDRAGGEAYGYTF
TRBV15	13	TRBJ1-3	CATGRGQGNTIYF
TRBV5-1	16	TRBJ1-4	CASSLSGTGANEKLFF
TRBV19	17	TRBJ2-7	CASSIKAASWVSYEQYF
TRBV10-3	14	TRBJ2-1	CAISGTGAYNEQFF
TRBV7-9	15	TRBJ2-1	CASSLSDRSYNEQFF
TRBV4-1	14	TRBJ2-7	CASSQGTGIYEQYF
TRBV7-9	13	TRBJ1-1	CASSAQGNTEAFF
TRBV15	15	TRBJ2-7	CATSRGQGYSYEQYF
TRBV27	12	TRBJ2-7	CASSRSGYEQYF
TRBV5-5	16	TRBJ2-2	CASSLAVDRVTGELFF
TRBV19	14	TRBJ1-2	CASSRPGTVRGYTF
TRBV27	15	TRBJ2-7	CASSYLQGATYEQYF
TRBV30	13	TRBJ1-2	CARSGTGFDGYTF
TRBV5-1	16	TRBJ2-2	CASSLAGGTSLGELFF
TRBV19	15	TRBJ2-1	CASSPRESSYNEQFF
TRBV5-4	16	TRBJ2-1	CASSQPGGPEYNEQFF
TRBV4-2	14	TRBJ2-7	CASSHIGDPYEQYF
TRBV7-2	17	TRBJ2-3	CASSLAVLAGATDTQYF
TRBV2	14	TRBJ1-5	CASRQENSNQPQHF
TRBV5-1	12	TRBJ2-5	CASSLSVETQYF
TRBV9	15	TRBJ2-5	CASSVTGMTKETQYF
TRBV27	16	TRBJ1-6	CASSLLDRGPNSPLHF
TRBV11-2	12	TRBJ2-7	CASSPTGYEQYF
TRBV7-3	15	TRBJ2-3	CASSLTGTGLDTQYF
TRBV11-1	18	TRBJ2-5	CASSLVSQVDWSQETQYF
TRBV2	13	-	CASGSSGSYEQYF
TRBV7-9	13	TRBJ2-7	CASSHDRGWEQYF
TRBV5-4	17	TRBJ1-1	CASSPYTGRHMNTEAFF
TRBV7-2	16	TRBJ2-3	CASSPLWTGQTDTQYF
TRBV19	13	TRBJ2-7	CASSIGTTYEQYF
TRBV7-8	13	TRBJ2-3	CASTLSSTDTQYF
TRBV2	15	TRBJ2-4	CASSGLQIAKNIQYF
TRBV19	14	TRBJ2-3	CASSLARLTDTQYF
TRBV4-1	14	TRBJ2-5	CASSQESIVETQYF
TRBV6-5	15	TRBJ1-2	CASSPGSKGNYGYTF
TRBV6-1	15	TRBJ1-1	CASSVGATGGFEAFF
TRBV7-6	17	TRBJ2-1	CASSLVLDSGSYNEQFF
TRBV19	16	TRBJ2-1	CASSIGRSPNYNEQFF
TRBV5-1	15	TRBJ2-1	CASSKGLAAVGEQFF
TRBV28	20	TRBJ2-6	CASSFVGTGLLISGANVLTF
TRBV27	15	TRBJ2-7	CASSSPLGGTYEQYF
TRBV5-1	13	TRBJ1-3	CASSTGSGNTIYF
TRBV5-1	14	TRBJ1-5	CASSSGERGQPQHF
TRBV7-2	16	TRBJ2-2	CASSFASGANTGELFF
TRBV9	16	TRBJ2-2	CASSVEASGNTGELFF